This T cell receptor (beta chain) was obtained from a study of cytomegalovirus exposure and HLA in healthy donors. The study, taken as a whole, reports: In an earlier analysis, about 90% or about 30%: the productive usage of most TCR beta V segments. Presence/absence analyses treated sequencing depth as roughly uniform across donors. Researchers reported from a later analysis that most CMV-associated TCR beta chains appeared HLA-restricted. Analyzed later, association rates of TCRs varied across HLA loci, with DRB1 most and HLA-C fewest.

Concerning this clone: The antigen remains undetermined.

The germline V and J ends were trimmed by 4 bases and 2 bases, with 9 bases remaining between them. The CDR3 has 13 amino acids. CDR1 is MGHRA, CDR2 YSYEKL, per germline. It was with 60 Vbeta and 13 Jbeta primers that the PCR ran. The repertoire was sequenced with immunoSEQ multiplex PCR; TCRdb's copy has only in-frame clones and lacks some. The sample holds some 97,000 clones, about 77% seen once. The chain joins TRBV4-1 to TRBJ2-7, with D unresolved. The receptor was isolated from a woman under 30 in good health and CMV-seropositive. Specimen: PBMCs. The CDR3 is CASSPGQAYEQYF. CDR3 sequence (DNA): TGCGCCAGCAGCCCCGGTCAGGCCTACGAGCAGTACTTC.